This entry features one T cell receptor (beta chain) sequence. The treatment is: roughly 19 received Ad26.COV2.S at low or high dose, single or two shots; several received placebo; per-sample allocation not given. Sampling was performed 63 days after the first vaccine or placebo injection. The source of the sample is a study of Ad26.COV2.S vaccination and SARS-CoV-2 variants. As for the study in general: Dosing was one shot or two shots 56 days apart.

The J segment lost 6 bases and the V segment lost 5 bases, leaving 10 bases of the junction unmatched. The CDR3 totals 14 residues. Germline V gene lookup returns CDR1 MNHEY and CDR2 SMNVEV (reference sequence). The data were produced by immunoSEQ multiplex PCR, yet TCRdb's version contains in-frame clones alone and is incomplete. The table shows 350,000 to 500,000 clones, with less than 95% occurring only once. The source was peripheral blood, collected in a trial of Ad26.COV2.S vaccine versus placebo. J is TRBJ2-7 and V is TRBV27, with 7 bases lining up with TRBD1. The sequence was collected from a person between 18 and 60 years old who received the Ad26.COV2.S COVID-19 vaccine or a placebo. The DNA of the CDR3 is TGTGCCAGCAGTAATTTGACAGGGTATGGCGAGCAGTACTTC. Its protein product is CASSNLTGYGEQYF.